A selection of T cell receptor beta chains follows, all from one sample in a study of blood T cells in healthy people across ages. MiXCR, run by TCRdb on the 5' RACE reads, gives a single entry per CDR3 protein. The table includes about 1 million distinct CDR3 sequences, around 43% detected once. The sequenced sample consisted of blood. The receptors were gathered from a woman in her fifties or sixties in good health. The CDR3 runs from the conserved cysteine through the conserved F or W. A D gene is named only where the DNA matches it firmly. Clone size is stated in some rows and not others, as once, few, many or a class when expanded.

D gene | J gene | clone size | V gene | CDR3 DNA | CDR3 protein
TRBD2 | TRBJ2-1 | NA | TRBV6-1 | TGTGCCAGCACGGAGCGGGAGTGGTCCTACAATGAGCAGTTCTTC | CASTEREWSYNEQFF
NA | TRBJ2-5 | NA | TRBV11-1 | TGTGCCAGCAGCTTAGCTCTGAGGTCGGAGACCCAGTACTTC | CASSLALRSETQYF
NA | TRBJ1-2 | NA | TRBV6-6 | TGTGCCAGCAGACTCGACAGTGTGGTGTACGAAGTTGGCTACACCTTC | CASRLDSVVYEVGYTF
TRBD2 | TRBJ2-1 | NA | TRBV6-5 | TGTGCCAGCAGTTATAGAGCGGGAGTAGGTGTCCTTGAGCAGTTCTTC | CASSYRAGVGVLEQFF
TRBD2 | TRBJ2-1 | NA | TRBV7-8 | TGTGCCAGCAGCACCTCCGGGACTAACGGGATTGGTGAGCAGTTCTTC | CASSTSGTNGIGEQFF
TRBD2 | TRBJ2-7 | NA | TRBV5-1 | TGCGCCAGCAGCTGGAGGACTAGCGGGAGCTACGAGCAGTACTTC | CASSWRTSGSYEQYF
NA | TRBJ1-5 | NA | TRBV5-1 | TGCGCCAGCAGCGTGGCCCGGGGACAGCCCCAGCATTTT | CASSVARGQPQHF
TRBD2 | TRBJ2-7 | few | TRBV20-1 | TGCAGTGCTAGAGAGGGGACTAGCGGAGTCTACGAGCAGTACTTC | CSAREGTSGVYEQYF
TRBD2 | TRBJ2-1 | NA | TRBV27 | TGTGCCAGCATTCCCCGGACTAGCGGGATTCTTGGCAATGAGCAGTTCTTC | CASIPRTSGILGNEQFF
NA | TRBJ2-5 | NA | TRBV21-1 | TGTGCCAGCAGCAAAGCGCAGACTAGCGTGAGCCTTCAAGAGACCCAGTACTTC | CASSKAQTSVSLQETQYF
NA | TRBJ2-1 | NA | TRBV3-1 | TGTGCCAGCAGCCAAGCCGCGGTAGCGGTAGACAATGAGCAGTTCTTC | CASSQAAVAVDNEQFF
TRBD1 | TRBJ1-4 | NA | TRBV12-3/TRBV12-4 | TGTGCCAGCAGTTTGACAGGGCTGTTGAAACTGTTTTTT | CASSLTGLLKLFF
NA | TRBJ2-5 | few | TRBV4-1 | TGCGCCAGCAGCCAAGATGCGGCAGCCCGGGGGACCCAGTACTTC | CASSQDAAARGTQYF
TRBD1 | TRBJ2-7 | few | TRBV25-1 | TGTGCCAGCAGGGGACAGGGACCCTACGAGCAGTACTTC | CASRGQGPYEQYF